The source of this TCR beta chain is a study of shared clonotypes between healthy human individuals. TCRdb keeps only in-frame clones here, not all; method: immunoSEQ multiplex PCR. Among roughly 2 million clones listed, 85% to 95% were seen once. It was CD45RO-negative cells, positively selected for CCR7, that made up naive CD8 cells, with terminally differentiated effector memory CD45RA+ cells excluded. V lost 1 base and J lost 1; bases outside the gene matches: 1. CDR1 is GTSNPN and CDR2 is SVGIG in the germline V gene (reference sequence). This CDR3 has 15 amino acids. The clonotype was recovered from a man aged 18 to 30 in good health. The specimen was naive CD8+ T cells sorted from blood. V and J are TRBV30 and TRBJ2-3; 11 nucleotides line up with TRBD2. The CDR3 sequence: CAWSELAGGTDTQYF. CDR3 nucleotides: TGTGCCTGGAGTGAACTAGCGGGGGGCACAGATACGCAGTATTTT.